This passage covers 20 T cell receptor beta chains from one sample sequenced in a study of T-cell memory formation after mild COVID-19. One entry per CDR3 protein results from TCRdb running MiXCR on the 5' RACE reads. The sample gives about 290,000 distinct CDR3 sequences, more than 15% of which show up once; 22% is in the top ten. Source material: PBMCs or a T cell subset sorted from them (not recorded which). The receptors shown here come from a man aged 18-30 years who had mild COVID-19 (a few samples of this study predate the infection). Cell type and time point are not known.

This clonotype was recorded at least ten times. The chain links TRBV7-9 to TRBJ2-5, with a weak D call TRBD1 (6 bases). Germline V gene sequence: CDR1 SEHNR, CDR2 FQNEAQ (reference sequence). This CDR3 has 14 amino acids. Trimming pared 4 bases from V and 1 base from J, leaving 10 bases between. CDR3 in DNA: TGTGCCAGCAGCTACGTGGGGGCCCAAGAGACCCAGTACTTC. Its protein is CASSYVGAQETQYF.

This clonotype has at least ten counts. This chain connects TRBV6-2 or TRBV6-3 to TRBJ2-7, with unresolved D. Germline CDR1 and CDR2: MNHEY and SVGEGT. The CDR3 runs to 12 residues. Trimming took 4 bases from V and 1 from J, leaving 5 bases between them. CDR3 amino acids: CASSSVSYEQYF. DNA of the CDR3: TGTGCCAGCAGTTCCGTTTCCTACGAGCAGTACTTC.

The rearrangement joins TRBV12-3 or TRBV12-4 to TRBJ1-1; maybe TRBD1 (5 bases). The CDR3 runs 13 residues. V was shortened by 7 bases and J by 4 bases, with 13 bases between the two germline ends. The CDR3 is CASNPTGATEAFF. CDR3 nucleotides: TGTGCCAGCAACCCTACAGGTGCCACTGAAGCTTTCTTT.

This clonotype was counted only a few times. The gene calls are TRBV6-5 and TRBJ2-7, with D possibly called TRBD1 or TRBD2 (5 bases each). V lost 2 bases and J lost 5, with 10 bases in between. The CDR3 is 13 amino acids. Germline CDR1 and CDR2: MNHEY and SVGAGI. The CDR3 here is CASSYDGDHEQYF. The CDR3 nucleotides are TGTGCCAGCAGTTACGATGGGGACCACGAGCAGTACTTC.

A few counts support this clonotype. This rearrangement joins TRBV5-4 to TRBJ2-3, with TRBD2 identical over 8 bases. V was clipped by 3 bases and J by 0 bases; unmatched bases: 6. The germline gives CDR1 SGHNT, CDR2 YYREEE (reference sequence). The CDR3 spans 16 residues. CDR3 region: CASSWGLGPSTDTQYF. For the CDR3, the DNA is TGTGCCAGCAGCTGGGGACTAGGCCCTAGCACAGATACGCAGTATTTT.

The rearrangement uses TRBV3-1 and TRBJ2-3; the D is unclear. This CDR3 contains 14 residues. Germline V gene data show CDR1 as LGHDT and CDR2 as YNNKEL (reference sequence). V shed 1 base and J shed 4 bases, with 9 bases lying between them. CDR3 in amino acids: CASSQGLSSDTQYF. Here the CDR3 DNA reads TGTGCCAGCAGCCAAGGGTTGAGCTCAGATACGCAGTATTTT.

The rearrangement uses TRBV4-2 and TRBJ2-1; D may correspond to TRBD1 or TRBD2 (5 bases each). The CDR3 is 16 residues long. Trimming cost V 6 bases and J 0 bases, with 15 bases left between them. The germline gives CDR1 LGHNA, CDR2 YNFKEQ. CDR3 protein: CASRRGARASYNEQFF. The CDR3 DNA is TGTGCCAGCAGGCGAGGGGCCAGAGCCTCCTACAATGAGCAGTTCTTC.

This clonotype has more than one count but fewer than ten. The V and J genes are TRBV5-1 and TRBJ1-2; TRBD1 matches at 8 bases. There are 13 residues in the CDR3. Trimming removed 3 bases from V and 13 bases from J; junction bases left unmatched: 11. Per the germline V gene, CDR1 is SGHRS and CDR2 is YFSETQ. The CDR3 region has the DNA TGCGCCAGCAGCTCCCACAGGGGGTCTGGCCCCACCTTC. It translates to CASSSHRGSGPTF. The complete variable domain, with remaining parts taken from reference TRBV5-1 and TRBJ1-2, reads KAGVTQTPRYLIKTRGQQVTLSCSPISGHRSVSWYQQTPGQGLQFLFEYFSETQRNKGNFPGRFSGRQFSNSRSEMNVSTLELGDSALYLCASSSHRGSGPTFGSGTRLTVV.

The gene calls are TRBV6-1 and TRBJ2-7; 7 bases are shared with TRBD2. V dropped 2 bases and J dropped 4; count of bases not matched to a gene: 8. The CDR3 sequence is 15 residues long. From germline, CDR1 is MNHNS and CDR2 SASEGT. The CDR3 sequence: CASSEKAASGYEQYV. The CDR3 DNA follows: TGTGCCAGCAGTGAAAAAGCTGCTAGCGGATACGAGCAGTACGTC.

V is TRBV27 and J is TRBJ1-2; no clear D. Germline CDR1 reads MNHEY; CDR2 reads SMNVEV (reference sequence). The CDR3 extends over 13 amino acids. V was pared by 4 bases and J by 0 bases, with 6 bases between. The CDR3 DNA reads TGTGCCAGCAGTTATTCCCCTAACTATGGCTACACCTTC. This sequence encodes CASSYSPNYGYTF.

A few counts support this clonotype. This chain connects TRBV20-1 to TRBJ1-2, with unresolved D. Trimming took 6 bases from V and 8 from J, leaving 22 bases between them. The CDR3 is 14 residues long. CDR1 and CDR2 (germline): DFQATT, SNEGSKA (reference sequence). The CDR3 DNA is TGCAGTGCCCTGGATTACGGGTCGCGTTTAGGCTACACCTTC. Translation gives CSALDYGSRLGYTF.

This clonotype has only a few counts. This rearrangement joins TRBV6-2 or TRBV6-3 to TRBJ2-2; 7 bases are a match to TRBD2. Germline CDR1 is MNHEY and CDR2 is SVGEGT. V lost 5 bases and J lost 3; bases outside the gene matches: 6. This CDR3 is built from 15 residues. The CDR3 reads CASSPGTTDTGELFF. As DNA, the CDR3 is TGTGCCAGCAGTCCTGGGACTACCGACACCGGGGAGCTGTTTTTT.

The chain carries TRBV7-8 and TRBJ2-7; the D gene is possibly TRBD2 (5 bases). Trimming removed 4 bases from V and 5 bases from J, with 12 bases in between. CDR1 and CDR2 from the germline V gene are SGHVS and FQNEAQ. The CDR3 is 13 amino acids. CDR3 nucleotides: TGTGCCAGCAGCTCCCAGGTCGGGGACGAGCAGTACGTC. Translation: CASSSQVGDEQYV.

This sequence joins TRBV14 and TRBJ2-6, with D unclear. Germline V CDR1 and CDR2: SGHDN, FVKESK. CDR3 length: 13 amino acids. Trimming removed 5 bases at V and 4 bases at J, with 6 bases between. The CDR3: CASSNTGANVLTF. The CDR3 region has the DNA TGTGCCAGCAGCAATACCGGGGCCAACGTCCTGACTTTC.

This clonotype appeared many times. The chain is built from TRBV4-3 and TRBJ2-7; 9 bases map to TRBD2. The CDR3 is 14 residues long. Germline assignment: CDR1 LGHNA and CDR2 YSLEER. V was clipped by 1 base and J by 3 bases; unmatched bases: 1. Here the CDR3 reads CASSQGREGYEQYF. The CDR3 bases are TGCGCCAGCAGCCAAGGGCGGGAGGGCTACGAGCAGTACTTC.

This clonotype was picked up a small number of times. This rearrangement joins TRBV4-2 to TRBJ2-7, with TRBD2 matching 15 bases. After removal of 1 base from V and 7 bases from J, the junction contained 5 bases not matched to a gene. CDR1 is LGHNA and CDR2 is YNFKEQ in the germline V gene. CDR3 size: 16 residues. Written as DNA, the CDR3 is TGTGCCAGCAGCCAAGCGGGACTAGCGGGGGGTGGTGAGCAGTACTTC. Its translation: CASSQAGLAGGGEQYF.

This clonotype was seen at least ten times. The V and J genes are TRBV27 and TRBJ2-1, with D possibly matching TRBD1 (5 bases). Trimming left V 2 bases short and J 8 bases short, with 16 bases between. The CDR3 contains 15 residues. Per the germline V gene, CDR1 is MNHEY and CDR2 is SMNVEV (reference sequence). CDR3 nucleotides: TGTGCCAGCAGTTTAGCAGGGTCCTCCGTTGATGAGCAGTTCTTC. Its protein product is CASSLAGSSVDEQFF.

This chain connects TRBV9 to TRBJ2-1, with D perhaps being TRBD1 or TRBD2 (6 bases each). The CDR3 is made up of 13 amino acids. V lost 3 bases, J lost 12 bases, and 16 bases lay in between. The germline CDR1 and CDR2 sequences are SGDLS and YYNGEE. CDR3 loop: CASSEGGRGAQFF. The CDR3 coding sequence is TGTGCCAGCAGCGAGGGGGGAAGGGGGGCGCAGTTCTTC.

The CDR3 bases are TGTGCCAGCAGTCTATTTGACAGTTACTCGAACTATGGCTACACCTTC. This encodes CASSLFDSYSNYGYTF. The V gene is TRBV7-8, the J gene TRBJ1-2; D possibly corresponds to TRBD1 (5 bases). With 6 bases removed from V and 2 bases from J, the gap between germline ends came to 19 bases. CDR1 SGHVS and CDR2 FQNEAQ come from the germline V gene. The CDR3 sequence is 16 residues long.

The rearrangement links TRBV6-5 to TRBJ1-1; tentative D call: TRBD1 (5 bases). Deletions cut 10 bases from V and 1 base from J, with 22 bases between. CDR3 size: 16 residues. Germline values: CDR1 MNHEY, CDR2 SVGAGI. The CDR3 spells CATGLRGGRQNTEAFF. As DNA, the CDR3 is TGTGCCACTGGTCTTCGGGGGGGTCGACAGAACACTGAAGCTTTCTTT.